This T cell receptor beta chain was captured in a study of post-analysis software for immune sequencing data. Across the study: Both relapsing-remitting and secondary progressive multiple sclerosis featured among the disease courses, as did progressive-relapsing multiple sclerosis. Study results and limitations: In patients, about 5 TRBV segments were more frequent than in controls, with TRBV5-6, TRBV5-1 and TRBV20-1 among them. Samples from one preparation batch, clustered by F measure, grouped strongly together.

Note on this clonotype: The antigen remains unidentified.

V dropped 1 base and J dropped 2; count of bases not matched to a gene: 5. The CDR3 runs to 16 residues. Germline V lookup: CDR1 LNHNV, CDR2 YYDKDF (reference sequence). Incorporated into the TCR beta cDNA libraries were unique molecular identifiers, which served to reduce PCR and sequencing biases. T cells, roughly 0.95 to 10 million of them, yielded hundreds of thousands of cDNA molecules. TCRdb ran MiXCR on the PCR reads and lists one entry per CDR3 protein. In the table there are roughly 670,000 distinct CDR3 sequences, 59% of which are singletons. J is TRBJ2-3 and V is TRBV15, with 8 bases identical to TRBD2. Material for sequencing was blood. The sequence came from a girl aged 2 to 10 with multiple sclerosis. The CDR3 region is CATSRAQAGATDTQYF. In DNA form, the CDR3 reads TGTGCCACCAGCAGAGCCCAAGCGGGAGCCACAGATACGCAGTATTTT. The whole variable domain, remainder taken from reference TRBV15 and TRBJ2-3, is DAMVIQNPRYQVTQFGKPVTLSCSQTLNHNVMYWYQQKSSQAPKLLFHYYDKDFNNEADTPDNFQSRRPNTSFCFLDIRSPGLGDTAMYLCATSRAQAGATDTQYFGPGTRLTVL.